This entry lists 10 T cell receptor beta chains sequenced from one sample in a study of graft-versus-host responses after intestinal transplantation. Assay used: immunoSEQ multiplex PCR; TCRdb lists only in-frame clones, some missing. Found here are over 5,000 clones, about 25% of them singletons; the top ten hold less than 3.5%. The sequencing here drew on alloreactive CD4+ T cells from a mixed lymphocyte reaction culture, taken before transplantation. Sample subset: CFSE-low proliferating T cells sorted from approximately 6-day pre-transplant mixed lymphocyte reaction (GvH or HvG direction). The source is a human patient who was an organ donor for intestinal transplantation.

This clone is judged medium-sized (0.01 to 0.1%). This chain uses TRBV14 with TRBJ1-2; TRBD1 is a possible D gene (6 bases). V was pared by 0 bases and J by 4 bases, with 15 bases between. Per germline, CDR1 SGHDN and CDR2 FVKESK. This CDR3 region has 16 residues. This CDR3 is CASSQDLTGTRYGYTF. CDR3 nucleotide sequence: TGTGCCAGCAGCCAAGATCTTACAGGGACCCGCTATGGCTACACCTTC.

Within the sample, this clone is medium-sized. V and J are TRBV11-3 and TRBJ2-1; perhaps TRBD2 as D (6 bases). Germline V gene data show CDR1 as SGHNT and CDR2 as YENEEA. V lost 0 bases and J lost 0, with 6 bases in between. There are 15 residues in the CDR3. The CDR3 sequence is CASSLDGSSYNEQFF. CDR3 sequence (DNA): TGTGCCAGCAGCTTAGACGGGAGCTCCTACAATGAGCAGTTCTTC.

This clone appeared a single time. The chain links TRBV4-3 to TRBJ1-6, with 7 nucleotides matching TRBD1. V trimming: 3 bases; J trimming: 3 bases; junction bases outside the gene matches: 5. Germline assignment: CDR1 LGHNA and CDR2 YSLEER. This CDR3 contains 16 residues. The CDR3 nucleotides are TGCGCCAGCAGCCAGCAAACAGGGGACTATAATTCACCCCTCCACTTT. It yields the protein CASSQQTGDYNSPLHF.

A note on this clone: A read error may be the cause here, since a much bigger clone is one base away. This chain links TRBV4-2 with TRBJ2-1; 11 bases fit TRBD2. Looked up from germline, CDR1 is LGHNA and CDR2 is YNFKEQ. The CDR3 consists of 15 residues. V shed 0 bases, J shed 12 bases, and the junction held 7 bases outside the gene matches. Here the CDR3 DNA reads TGTGCCAGCAGCCAAGAGACTAGCGGGGCCTCAGGGCAGTTCTTC. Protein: CASSQETSGASGQFF.

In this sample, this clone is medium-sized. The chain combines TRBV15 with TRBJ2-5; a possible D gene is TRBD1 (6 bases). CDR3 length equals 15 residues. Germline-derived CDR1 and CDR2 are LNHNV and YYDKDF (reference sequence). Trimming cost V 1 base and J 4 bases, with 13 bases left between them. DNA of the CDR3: TGTGCCACCAGCAGAGGAGGCCCCAGGGGAGAGACCCAGTACTTC. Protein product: CATSRGGPRGETQYF.

In DNA, the CDR3 is TGTGCCAGCAGTTACAGAGGCGATTCTAACTATGGCTACACCTTC. Translation gives CASSYRGDSNYGYTF. The chain has TRBV6-5 and TRBJ1-2; unclear D gene. Looked up from germline, CDR1 is MNHEY and CDR2 is SVGAGI. This CDR3 has 15 residues. The V gene lost 2 bases and the J gene lost 0 bases, with 10 bases spanning the gap.

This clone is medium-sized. As DNA, the CDR3 is TGTGCCAGCAGTTTGAGAGAGACCCAGTACTTC. Translation gives CASSLRETQYF. The V gene is TRBV28, the J gene TRBJ2-5, with D hard to call. V was cut by 3 bases and J by 4 bases, with 3 bases left in between. This CDR3 is built from 11 residues. Germline V CDR1 and CDR2: MDHEN, SYDVKM.

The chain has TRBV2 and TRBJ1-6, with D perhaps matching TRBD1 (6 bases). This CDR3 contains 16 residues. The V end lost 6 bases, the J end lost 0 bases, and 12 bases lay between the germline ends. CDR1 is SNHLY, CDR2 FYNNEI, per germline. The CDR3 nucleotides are TGTGCCAGCAGCGGGACAACTGGCTCCTATAATTCACCCCTCCACTTT. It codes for CASSGTTGSYNSPLHF. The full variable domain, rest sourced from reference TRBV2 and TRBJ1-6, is EPEVTQTPSHQVTQMGQEVILRCVPISNHLYFYWYRQILGQKVEFLVSFYNNEISEKSEIFDDQFSVERPDGSNFTLKIRSTKLEDSAMYFCASSGTTGSYNSPLHFGNGTRLTVT.

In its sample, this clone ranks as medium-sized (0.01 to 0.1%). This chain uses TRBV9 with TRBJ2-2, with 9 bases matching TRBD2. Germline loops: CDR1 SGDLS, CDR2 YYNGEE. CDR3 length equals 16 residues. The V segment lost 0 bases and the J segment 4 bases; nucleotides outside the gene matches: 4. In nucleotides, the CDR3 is TGTGCCAGCAGCGTAGTTAGTAGCGGGAGCACCGGGGAGCTGTTTTTT. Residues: CASSVVSSGSTGELFF.

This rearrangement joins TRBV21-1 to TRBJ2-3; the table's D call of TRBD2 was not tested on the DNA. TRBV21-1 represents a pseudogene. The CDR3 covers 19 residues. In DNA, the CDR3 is TGTGCCAGCAGCAAAGGGGGCGTTCCGGGAGCTTGTGTCACAGATACGCAGTATTTT. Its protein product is CASSKGGVPGACVTDTQYF.